These 25 T cell receptor beta chains came from one sample sequenced in a study of blood T cell repertoires in COVID-19. Some clones are missing from TCRdb's copy, which holds only in-frame ones; the method was immunoSEQ multiplex PCR. The sample records 39,000 or so clones, roughly nine tenths being singletons. Material: peripheral blood. These receptor sequences come from a human donor in a cohort sampled during active COVID-19.

The V gene is TRBV7-9, the J gene TRBJ2-5, with D possibly being TRBD2 (6 bases). The CDR3 sequence is 16 residues long. Trimming cost V 2 bases and J 5 bases, with 18 bases left between them. Germline V gene lookup returns CDR1 SEHNR and CDR2 FQNEAQ (reference sequence). The CDR3 region has the DNA TGTGCCAGCAGCTTATTATTGCGACGGGGGATCGAGACCCAGTACTTC. Its protein is CASSLLLRRGIETQYF.

V is TRBV7-8 and J is TRBJ1-1; TRBD1 aligns across 7 bases. Per germline, CDR1 SGHVS and CDR2 FQNEAQ. J was trimmed by 3 bases and V by 5 bases; bases with no gene match: 3. CDR3 length equals 13 residues. The DNA for the CDR3 is TGTGCCAGCAGCCGCACAGGGGACACTGAAGCTTTCTTT. Its translation: CASSRTGDTEAFF.

This chain joins TRBV16 and TRBJ2-1; perhaps TRBD2 as D (7 bases). This CDR3 has 14 residues. Trimming shortened V by 4 bases and J by 8 bases, and 15 bases separated the two germline ends. The V gene's germline CDR1 is KGHSY and CDR2 FQNENV. CDR3: CASSPGGGVYEQFF. The DNA for the CDR3 is TGTGCCAGCAGCCCAGGAGGGGGGGTGTATGAGCAGTTCTTC. Using reference TRBV16 and TRBJ2-1 for the parts outside the CDR3, the full variable domain is GEEVAQTPKHLVRGEGQKAKLYCAPIKGHSYVFWYQQVLKNEFKFLISFQNENVFDETGMPKERFSAKCLPNSPCSLEIQATKLEDSAVYFCASSPGGGVYEQFFGPGTRLTVL.

V gene TRBV7-8 combines with J gene TRBJ1-2, with 11 bases fitting TRBD1. CDR1 and CDR2 from the germline V gene are SGHVS and FQNEAQ. V shed 0 bases and J 3 bases; nucleotides not matched to a gene: 15. The CDR3 loop spans 20 amino acids. The DNA of the CDR3 is TGTGCCAGCAGCTTAGCGAGGGTCCCTGGGACAGGGGGGGGAGACTATGGCTACACCTTC. Its translation is CASSLARVPGTGGGDYGYTF.

The V and J genes are TRBV5-1 and TRBJ2-7; 13 positions agree with TRBD2. Per germline, CDR1 SGHRS and CDR2 YFSETQ. CDR3 length equals 16 residues. Trimming at V came to 0 bases and at J to 2 bases, leaving 2 bases not matched to a gene. The CDR3 DNA sequence: TGCGCCAGCAGCTTGGCCGGGACTAGCGGGGCCTACGAGCAGTACTTC. It codes for CASSLAGTSGAYEQYF. The whole variable domain, filled in from reference TRBV5-1 and TRBJ2-7, reads KAGVTQTPRYLIKTRGQQVTLSCSPISGHRSVSWYQQTPGQGLQFLFEYFSETQRNKGNFPGRFSGRQFSNSRSEMNVSTLELGDSALYLCASSLAGTSGAYEQYFGPGTRLTVT.

This clone came up once. This chain uses TRBV6-5 with TRBJ1-1; D unresolved. The CDR3 spans 14 residues. V lost 5 bases, J lost 4 bases, and 14 bases lay in between. Germline CDR1 MNHEY, CDR2 SVGAGI. The CDR3 loop is CASSPRSTSTEAFF. In nucleotides, the CDR3 is TGTGCCAGCAGTCCGCGAAGTACTTCCACTGAAGCTTTCTTT.

V gene TRBV15 combines with J gene TRBJ2-7, with 7 bases that match TRBD2. The CDR3 is made up of 15 amino acids. V trimming: 0 bases; J trimming: 5 bases; junction bases outside the gene matches: 7. Germline V gives CDR1 LNHNV, CDR2 YYDKDF (reference sequence). This CDR3 reads CATSRDLGGSNEQYF. The CDR3, as DNA: TGTGCCACCAGCAGAGATCTCGGGGGGAGCAACGAGCAGTACTTC.

The chain has TRBV9 and TRBJ2-3; D may be TRBD2 (5 bases). The V and J ends lost 0 bases and 6 bases respectively, with 17 bases between them. The V gene's germline CDR1 is SGDLS and CDR2 YYNGEE. This CDR3 comprises 16 residues. The CDR3 loop is CASSVDSARGWDTQYF. As DNA, the CDR3 is TGTGCCAGCAGCGTAGACAGCGCCCGGGGATGGGATACGCAGTATTTT.

This clone was observed a handful of times. The chain joins TRBV2 to TRBJ1-5, with 8 nucleotides matching TRBD1. This CDR3 is built from 15 residues. V shed 6 bases and J 2 bases; nucleotides not matched to a gene: 6. Germline CDR1 is SNHLY and CDR2 is FYNNEI. For the CDR3, the DNA is TGTGCCAGCAGAGAGACAGGGGTTGGCAATCAGCCCCAGCATTTT. Encoded protein: CASRETGVGNQPQHF. The complete variable domain, with remaining parts taken from reference TRBV2 and TRBJ1-5, reads EPEVTQTPSHQVTQMGQEVILRCVPISNHLYFYWYRQILGQKVEFLVSFYNNEISEKSEIFDDQFSVERPDGSNFTLKIRSTKLEDSAMYFCASRETGVGNQPQHFGDGTRLSIL.

The rearrangement joins TRBV7-7 to TRBJ2-2; 7 bases match TRBD2. V lost 5 bases, J lost 4 bases, and 7 bases stayed unmatched. CDR1 and CDR2 (germline): SSHAT, FNYEAQ (reference sequence). CDR3 length: 15 amino acids. Here the CDR3 DNA reads TGTGCCAGCAGCCCGGTAGCGGGCCCCACCGGGGAGCTGTTTTTT. It is translated as CASSPVAGPTGELFF.

The rearrangement uses TRBV19 and TRBJ2-5; 7 nucleotides line up with TRBD1. The CDR3 is made up of 14 amino acids. The V and J ends lost 5 bases and 5 bases, in that order; junction bases with no gene match: 8. From germline, CDR1 is LNHDA and CDR2 SQIVND (reference sequence). The CDR3 here is CASSALTGVETQYF. The CDR3 nucleotides read TGTGCCAGTAGTGCCCTAACAGGGGTGGAGACCCAGTACTTC.

The rearrangement joins TRBV7-9 to TRBJ2-2, with D perhaps TRBD2 (6 bases). The V and J ends lost 5 bases and 3 bases respectively, with 19 bases between them. The CDR3 is made up of 17 amino acids. CDR1 SEHNR and CDR2 FQNEAQ come from the germline V gene (reference sequence). The CDR3 protein is CASSGTIRDSYTGELFF. The DNA of the CDR3 is TGTGCCAGCAGCGGCACCATCCGGGACTCATACACCGGGGAGCTGTTTTTT. Full variable domain (remainder filled in from reference TRBV7-9 and TRBJ2-2): DTGVSQNPRHKITKRGQNVTFRCDPISEHNRLYWYRQTLGQGPEFLTYFQNEAQLEKSRLLSDRFSAERPKGSFSTLEIQRTEQGDSAMYLCASSGTIRDSYTGELFFGEGSRLTVL.

The chain employs TRBV4-3 and TRBJ2-3, with D unresolved. Trimming pared 0 bases from V and 3 bases from J, leaving 10 bases between. Germline V gene data show CDR1 as LGHNA and CDR2 as YSLEER. The CDR3 is made up of 15 amino acids. The CDR3 protein is CASSQEAIRTDTQYF. The DNA of the CDR3 is TGCGCCAGCAGCCAAGAAGCAATAAGAACAGATACGCAGTATTTT.

V gene TRBV12-5 combines with J gene TRBJ1-3, with D hard to call. Germline V gene data show CDR1 as LGHNT and CDR2 as FRNRAP. V was cut by 11 bases and J by 0 bases, with 14 bases left in between. The CDR3 is 14 residues long. In DNA form, the CDR3 reads TGTGCTGGTTCAGGCGATAGCTCTGGAAACACCATATATTTT. It translates to CAGSGDSSGNTIYF.

The genes are TRBV7-9 and TRBJ2-5; 13 nucleotides agree with TRBD2. With 2 bases clipped from V and 4 bases from J, the junction kept 4 bases outside the gene matches. In germline, CDR1 is SEHNR, CDR2 FQNEAQ (reference sequence). CDR3 length equals 16 residues. The CDR3 nucleotides read TGTGCCAGCAGCTTAACTAGCGGGAGGGCAATAGAGACCCAGTACTTC. Amino acid sequence: CASSLTSGRAIETQYF.

The chain employs TRBV5-1 and TRBJ2-2; maybe TRBD2 (5 bases). Deletions cut 2 bases from V and 1 base from J, with 6 bases between. The CDR3 is 14 amino acids. Germline-derived CDR1 and CDR2 are SGHRS and YFSETQ. CDR3 sequence reads: CASSFRGNTGELFF. CDR3 DNA: TGCGCCAGCAGCTTCCGGGGGAACACCGGGGAGCTGTTTTTT.

The chain combines TRBV2 with TRBJ2-1, with 7 bases lining up with TRBD2. After removal of 6 bases from V and 6 bases from J, the junction contained 11 bases not matched to a gene. The CDR3 length is 15 residues. CDR1 SNHLY and CDR2 FYNNEI come from the germline V gene. The CDR3 nucleotides read TGTGCCAGCAGGGCTGAACTAGCGTTAGTCAATGAGCAGTTCTTC. Encoded protein: CASRAELALVNEQFF. The whole variable domain, remainder taken from reference TRBV2 and TRBJ2-1, is EPEVTQTPSHQVTQMGQEVILRCVPISNHLYFYWYRQILGQKVEFLVSFYNNEISEKSEIFDDQFSVERPDGSNFTLKIRSTKLEDSAMYFCASRAELALVNEQFFGPGTRLTVL.

The chain uses TRBV5-6 and TRBJ1-3; a possible D gene is TRBD1 (6 bases). The CDR3 extends over 17 amino acids. From germline, CDR1 is SGHDT and CDR2 YYEEEE. Trimming cost V 2 bases and J 0 bases, with 15 bases left between them. The CDR3 coding sequence is TGTGCCAGCAGCTTTGTACAGGGTCTTTACTCTGGAAACACCATATATTTT. The encoded protein is CASSFVQGLYSGNTIYF.

The chain joins TRBV4-1 to TRBJ1-4, with a tentative D call TRBD1 (6 bases). The germline V gene has CDR1 MGHRA and CDR2 YSYEKL. With 0 bases removed from V and 6 bases from J, the gap between germline ends came to 11 bases. There are 15 residues in the CDR3. CDR3 protein: CASSQDLAGDEKLFF. DNA for the CDR3: TGCGCCAGCAGCCAAGATCTGGCAGGGGATGAAAAACTGTTTTTT.

V and J are TRBV5-5 and TRBJ2-1, with D possibly TRBD2 on 6 matching bases. The ends were cut back, 4 bases at V and 9 bases at J, with 11 bases in the middle. There are 12 residues in the CDR3. Germline CDR1 and CDR2: SGHKS and YYEKEE (reference sequence). The CDR3 DNA sequence: TGTGCCAGCAGCGGCGGAGGGCTTGAGCAGTTCTTC. This sequence encodes CASSGGGLEQFF.

The chain has TRBV7-9 and TRBJ1-1, with TRBD1 identical over 10 bases. After removal of 5 bases from V and 3 bases from J, the junction contained 9 bases not matched to a gene. The length of the CDR3 is 16 residues. The germline V gene encodes CDR1 SEHNR and CDR2 FQNEAQ (reference sequence). CDR3 nucleotides: TGTGCCAGCAGCAGGGGACAGGGGCGTGGAGACACTGAAGCTTTCTTT. Its protein product is CASSRGQGRGDTEAFF.

V usage is TRBV5-5 and J usage is TRBJ1-2; 9 nucleotides align to TRBD1. CDR1 and CDR2 (germline): SGHKS, YYEKEE (reference sequence). The CDR3 extends over 15 amino acids. The V and J ends lost 4 bases and 4 bases, in that order; junction bases with no gene match: 8. The CDR3 DNA follows: TGTGCCAGCAGCGGTCCGGGACAGGGTCCCTATGGCTACACCTTC. This translates into CASSGPGQGPYGYTF.

This clone came up once. This chain joins TRBV19 and TRBJ2-2; D gene ambiguous. Germline V lookup: CDR1 LNHDA, CDR2 SQIVND (reference sequence). With 4 bases removed from V and 7 bases from J, the gap between germline ends came to 7 bases. The CDR3 is 12 residues long. CDR3 protein: CASSNRVGELFF. The CDR3 nucleotides are TGTGCCAGTAGTAATCGAGTCGGGGAGCTGTTTTTT. Full variable domain (missing parts from reference TRBV19 and TRBJ2-2): DGGITQSPKYLFRKEGQNVTLSCEQNLNHDAMYWYRQDPGQGLRLIYYSQIVNDFQKGDIAEGYSVSREKKESFPLTVTSAQKNPTAFYLCASSNRVGELFFGEGSRLTVL.

This chain joins TRBV6-1 and TRBJ2-7, with TRBD2 matching 10 bases. The CDR3 length is 15 residues. V lost 2 bases and J lost 2; bases outside the gene matches: 3. Germline assignment: CDR1 MNHNS and CDR2 SASEGT. The CDR3 here is CASSEQAGGAYEQYF. The CDR3 nucleotides are TGTGCCAGCAGTGAACAAGCGGGAGGGGCCTACGAGCAGTACTTC.

The V and J genes are TRBV9 and TRBJ2-3, with 7 bases lining up with TRBD2. Germline CDR1 SGDLS, CDR2 YYNGEE. The CDR3 runs to 16 residues. With V trimmed by 0 bases and J by 5 bases, 9 bases remained unmatched. Here the CDR3 reads CASSVEASGIVDTQYF. The CDR3 DNA sequence: TGTGCCAGCAGCGTAGAGGCCAGCGGGATCGTAGATACGCAGTATTTT.